This T cell receptor (beta chain) derives from a study of vaccination and CD4 T cells after COVID-19. Trimming stripped 7 bases from V and 8 bases from J, with 23 bases between. This CDR3 is built from 16 residues. Germline CDR1 SNHLY, CDR2 FYNNEI. Scientists ran DNA taken from cultured CD4+ T cells through the Oncomine TCR Beta short-read assay for sequencing. TCRdb analysed the PCR reads with MiXCR anew, one entry per CDR3 protein. The top ten clones hold 5.5% to 7% of a sample with about 18,000 distinct CDR3 sequences, roughly 45% of them seen once. As to treatment: roughly 11-day PBMC culture with coronavirus spike peptide pools or control peptides (ViraFEST assay). Details on this clonotype: Its antigen remains unidentified.

The source is a human donor who had recovered from COVID-19. The sample consisted of CD4+ T cells from blood, cultured in vitro. The chain is built from TRBV2 and TRBJ1-4; D gene unclear. CDR3 residues: CASTTGRAQTGEKLFF. The CDR3 DNA is TGTGCCAGCACCACGGGTAGGGCCCAAACTGGGGAAAAACTGTTTTTT.